This T cell receptor beta chain is drawn from a study of OX40 agonist ivuxolimab in advanced cancers. About the investigation overall: Ivuxolimab was a fully human IgG2 agonistic monoclonal antibody targeting the costimulatory receptor OX40 (CD134). Intravenous ivuxolimab was administered to patients every 2 weeks at six dose levels: 0.01, 0.1, 0.3, 1.5, 3 and 10 mg/kg. Of the 50 to 55 patients in dose escalation, 19 had hepatocellular carcinoma, roughly 15 had melanoma, 9 had renal cell carcinoma and 9 had head and neck cancer. In the dose-escalation cohort, 65% to 90% of patients were male, and the mean age was approximately 55 years, with a range of about 23 to 90. Patients were allowed to have had prior anti-PD-1, anti-PD-L1 or anti-CTLA-4 therapy, and approximately 40% of the dose-escalation patients had previously received checkpoint inhibitors. Three dose-escalation patients achieved partial responses, one with hepatocellular carcinoma and two with cutaneous melanoma. Peripheral TCRbeta sequencing was intended to test whether TCR sequence diversity was altered and clonal T-cell expansion was caused by ivuxolimab. The paper covers the monotherapy dose-escalation part of the phase I ivuxolimab trial, which included N = 52 patients. The full study reports these points: Which antigens the clonally expanded peripheral T cells were specific for was not determined. Low levels of normalized T-cell clonal expansion were also shown by some nonresponding patients. Clonal expansion of both CD4+ and CD8+ blood T cells was observed from baseline to week 6 at doses 0.1 to 3.0 mg/kg. In the 0.1-3.0 mg/kg groups, partial responders had among the lowest normalized peripheral clonal expansion, particularly in CD8+ T cells. On average, CD8+ T cells showed more expanded clones than CD4+ T cells after ivuxolimab.

CDR1 SGHRS and CDR2 YFSETQ are derived from the germline V gene. Spanning cysteine to phenylalanine, the CDR3 consists of 16 amino acids. Of all the DNA, just the CDR3 is kept, 48 bases in frame from base 1. V is shortened by 3 bases, J by 0 bases, and the region joining them spans 13 bases. Genomic DNA was isolated from the sorted cells so that the TCRbeta CDR3 region could be sequenced. The immunoSEQ Assay was used for sequencing of TCRbeta CDR3 regions. TCRdb obtained this table from immuneACCESS and retained in-frame rearrangements with V and J assigned. These tables miss some clones; where compared with another copy, unresolved V genes account for less than half of the shortfall, and the remainder is unexplained. The sample has just over 50,000 clones on record, around 77% of them singletons. The top ten hold over 2% of the sample. The trial excluded patients who had a history of autoimmune disease or who were on systemic immunosuppression. Peripheral blood for TCR sequencing was drawn from every dose cohort at baseline, at cycle 4 day 1 and at cycle 7 day 1. The samples were taken from a phase I, first-in-human, multicenter, open-label dose-escalation trial of ivuxolimab. Adults with locally advanced or metastatic head and neck squamous cell, hepatocellular, melanoma or renal cell carcinoma were enrolled in the trial. CD4+ and CD8+ T cells were sorted separately from peripheral blood before TCR sequencing.

In regard to this clone: Its antigen specificity is not known. Per-base qualities were not stored, and no clone one base away is much larger.

Sequenced material: CD4+ or CD8+ T cells sorted from blood, taken in a trial of the OX40 agonist ivuxolimab. This clonotype was obtained from an adult with an advanced solid tumor such as melanoma, head and neck, liver or kidney cancer. In this chain, TRBV5-1 is recombined with TRBJ2-1; a tentative D call is TRBD1 (6 bases match). CDR3 loop: CASSWMMTGSYNEQFF. The DNA is TGCGCCAGCAGCTGGATGATGACAGGCTCCTACAATGAGCAGTTCTTC.